One sample yielded the 20 T cell receptor beta chains listed below, sequenced in a study of T cell responses to AZD1222 COVID-19 vaccine. The data were produced by immunoSEQ multiplex PCR, yet TCRdb's version contains in-frame clones alone and is incomplete. The sample shows 35,000 to 50,000 clones, around 80% of them seen only once. This sample comprised peripheral blood, obtained 28 days after the second dose of the MenACWY control vaccine. The receptors were sampled from an adult who received the MenACWY meningococcal vaccine as a control.

This clone was detected only once. The chain links TRBV25-1 to TRBJ2-2; TRBD1 matches at 8 bases. The trim removed 4 bases at V and 6 bases at J, leaving 10 bases unmatched. CDR3 size: 16 residues. CDR1 and CDR2 from the germline V gene are MGHDK and SYGVNS. The CDR3 bases are TGTGCCAGCAGTGGTGGGAGGACAGGGCTCGCCGGGGAGCTGTTTTTT. Translation gives CASSGGRTGLAGELFF.

This rearrangement joins TRBV18 to TRBJ2-3, with D possibly being TRBD1 or TRBD2 (6 bases each). The CDR3 is 14 amino acids. CDR1 is KGHSH and CDR2 is LQKENI in the germline V gene. V gave up 2 bases and J gave up 5 bases, with 11 bases separating them. The CDR3 DNA reads as TGTGCCAGCTCACCAAGGGGGGCGAAAGATACGCAGTATTTT. The encoded protein is CASSPRGAKDTQYF. Full variable domain (outside the CDR3, taken from reference TRBV18 and TRBJ2-3): NAGVMQNPRHLVRRRGQEARLRCSPMKGHSHVYWYRQLPEEGLKFMVYLQKENIIDESGMPKERFSAEFPKEGPSILRIQQVVRGDSAAYFCASSPRGAKDTQYFGPGTRLTVL.

This clone was seen only once. The rearrangement joins TRBV7-9 to TRBJ1-1; D gene uncertain. Germline CDR1 reads SEHNR; CDR2 reads FQNEAQ (reference sequence). The CDR3 is 14 amino acids. V was pared by 0 bases and J by 11 bases, with 16 bases between. The CDR3 DNA follows: TGTGCCAGCAGCTTAGCTATGGTAAGACCGACGGCTTTCTTT. Translating gives CASSLAMVRPTAFF.

The chain carries TRBV12-3 or TRBV12-4 and TRBJ2-2, with D tentatively TRBD2 (6 bases). V gave up 5 bases and J gave up 6 bases, with 10 bases separating them. CDR3 length equals 13 residues. CDR3 in amino acids: CASSPGGAGELFF. The CDR3 DNA is TGTGCCAGCAGTCCAGGAGGGGCCGGGGAGCTGTTTTTT.

The chain carries TRBV18 and TRBJ2-7; D tentatively fits TRBD1 or TRBD2 (5 bases each). The CDR3 extends over 15 amino acids. Per the germline V gene, CDR1 is KGHSH and CDR2 is LQKENI. Trimming took off 2 bases at V and 3 bases at J, with 14 bases between the two ends. CDR3 residues: CASSPSGPGFYEQYV. The CDR3 DNA reads as TGTGCCAGCTCACCATCGGGACCAGGCTTCTACGAGCAGTACGTC.

V usage is TRBV6-5 and J usage is TRBJ2-2; D is unclear. CDR1 is MNHEY, CDR2 SVGAGI, per germline. This CDR3 region has 13 residues. Trimming left V 7 bases short and J 1 base short, with 7 bases between. CDR3 DNA: TGTGCCAGCAACCCGGTGAACACCGGGGAGCTGTTTTTT. This gives the protein CASNPVNTGELFF.

The chain carries TRBV19 and TRBJ2-3; possible D gene TRBD1, 5 bases. Per germline, CDR1 LNHDA and CDR2 SQIVND (reference sequence). The CDR3 length is 14 residues. V shed 5 bases and J shed 2 bases, with 11 bases lying between them. The DNA for the CDR3 is TGTGCCAGTAGTTCATCAGGGAACACAGATACGCAGTATTTT. This translates into CASSSSGNTDTQYF.

This clone was found once. The chain combines TRBV5-4 with TRBJ2-5, with D uncertain. Trimming stripped 3 bases from V and 4 bases from J, with 16 bases between. Germline CDR1 and CDR2: SGHNT and YYREEE (reference sequence). The CDR3 sequence is 15 residues long. CDR3 in amino acids: CASSSNPERRETQYF. The CDR3 DNA reads as TGTGCCAGCAGCTCTAACCCGGAAAGGAGAGAGACCCAGTACTTC.

There are a few counts of this clone. The chain combines TRBV18 with TRBJ2-5; TRBD1 matches 8 bases. The CDR3 loop spans 14 amino acids. Germline V gives CDR1 KGHSH, CDR2 LQKENI. Trimming cost V 5 bases and J 5 bases; bases outside gene matches: 7. CDR3 bases: TGTGCCAGCTCAGACGGACAGGGATACGAGACCCAGTACTTC. Its protein product is CASSDGQGYETQYF.

This chain connects TRBV2 to TRBJ1-5, with D possibly being TRBD1 (5 bases). The CDR3 sequence is 12 residues long. V dropped 4 bases and J dropped 9 bases, with 10 bases sitting between them. The V gene's germline CDR1 is SNHLY and CDR2 FYNNEI. Here the CDR3 DNA reads TGTGCCAGCAGTGTGGCAGGGAGGCCCCAGCATTTT. Protein: CASSVAGRPQHF.

V usage is TRBV7-6 and J usage is TRBJ2-2; TRBD1 agrees at 7 bases. In germline, CDR1 is SGHVS, CDR2 FNYEAQ. V shed 5 bases, J shed 3 bases, and the junction held 6 bases outside the gene matches. The CDR3 has 15 amino acids. CDR3 amino acids: CASSLTGLDTGELFF. CDR3 DNA sequence: TGTGCCAGCAGCCTGACAGGGCTGGACACCGGGGAGCTGTTTTTT.

This chain connects TRBV7-2 to TRBJ2-1; weak D call: TRBD1 (8 bases). The V end lost 4 bases, the J end lost 9 bases, and 13 bases lay between the germline ends. This CDR3 spans 13 amino acids. Germline V lookup: CDR1 SGHTA, CDR2 FQGNSA. The DNA of the CDR3 is TGTGCCAGCAGCTCACAGGGGGGGGGTGAGCAGTTCTTC. Its translation: CASSSQGGGEQFF.

The V call is TRBV4-1, the J call TRBJ2-1; 8 bases match TRBD1. This CDR3 has 14 amino acids. CDR1 is MGHRA, CDR2 YSYEKL, per germline. V lost 4 bases and J lost 6; bases outside the gene matches: 5. CDR3 loop: CASSRGTGGNEQFF. CDR3 nucleotide sequence: TGCGCCAGCAGCCGAGGAACAGGGGGCAATGAGCAGTTCTTC.

Here the CDR3 DNA reads TGTGCCAGCAGCCCGACAGGGGTCAACACTGAAGCTTTCTTT. This encodes CASSPTGVNTEAFF. The chain carries TRBV7-9 and TRBJ1-1; 8 positions agree with TRBD1. This CDR3 has 14 amino acids. Germline V lookup: CDR1 SEHNR, CDR2 FQNEAQ (reference sequence). V was clipped by 5 bases and J by 2 bases; unmatched bases: 4.

This chain links TRBV6-6 with TRBJ2-5; D possibly corresponds to TRBD2 (6 bases). Per the germline V gene, CDR1 is MNHNY and CDR2 is SVGAGI (reference sequence). Trimming took off 2 bases at V and 1 base at J, with 11 bases between the two ends. The CDR3 has 15 residues. The chain's CDR3 is CASSYMGGTQETQYF. In DNA, the CDR3 is TGTGCCAGCAGTTACATGGGCGGGACCCAAGAGACCCAGTACTTC.

The CDR3 coding sequence is TGCGCCAGCAGCCTTTCGGGACAGGCCAATTCACCCCTCCACTTT. Translating it yields CASSLSGQANSPLHF. V is TRBV5-1 and J is TRBJ1-6; 8 bases line up with TRBD1. The V segment lost 4 bases and the J segment 7 bases; nucleotides outside the gene matches: 7. Germline assignment: CDR1 SGHRS and CDR2 YFSETQ. There are 15 residues in the CDR3.

The chain has TRBV4-2 and TRBJ2-1; 13 bases are shared with TRBD2. The germline V gene encodes CDR1 LGHNA and CDR2 YNFKEQ. Germline trimming cut 4 bases from V and 6 bases from J; bases unmatched to any gene: 9. The CDR3 has 17 amino acids. CDR3 in amino acids: CASSPAGLAGVTNEQFF. The CDR3 bases are TGTGCCAGCAGCCCCGCTGGACTAGCGGGAGTGACCAATGAGCAGTTCTTC.

The table lists this clone with a few counts. The chain employs TRBV3-1 (or the pseudogene TRBV3-2) and TRBJ2-7; D is perhaps TRBD2 (6 bases). The CDR3 runs to 14 residues. Germline CDR1 LGHDT, CDR2 YNNKEL (reference sequence). Trimming removed 1 base from V and 0 bases from J, with 7 bases in between. In nucleotides, the CDR3 is TGTGCCAGCAGCCAAGTACTAGCCTCCTACGAGCAGTACTTC. It translates to CASSQVLASYEQYF.

J is TRBJ1-1 and V is TRBV6-5, with D possibly TRBD1 on 5 matching bases. CDR3 length equals 14 residues. Germline V gene lookup returns CDR1 MNHEY and CDR2 SVGAGI. V lost 5 bases, J lost 4 bases, and 14 bases lay in between. The chain's CDR3 is CASSRGRGLTEAFF. CDR3 nucleotide sequence: TGTGCCAGCAGTAGAGGAAGGGGACTCACTGAAGCTTTCTTT.

The chain employs TRBV10-1 and TRBJ1-1; D is undetermined. The V gene lost 2 bases and the J gene lost 5 bases, with 9 bases spanning the gap. CDR1 and CDR2 (germline): WNHNN, SYGVQD (reference sequence). The CDR3 is 13 amino acids. The chain's CDR3 is CASSEDGGTEAFF. The CDR3 bases are TGCGCCAGCAGTGAGGACGGAGGAACTGAAGCTTTCTTT.